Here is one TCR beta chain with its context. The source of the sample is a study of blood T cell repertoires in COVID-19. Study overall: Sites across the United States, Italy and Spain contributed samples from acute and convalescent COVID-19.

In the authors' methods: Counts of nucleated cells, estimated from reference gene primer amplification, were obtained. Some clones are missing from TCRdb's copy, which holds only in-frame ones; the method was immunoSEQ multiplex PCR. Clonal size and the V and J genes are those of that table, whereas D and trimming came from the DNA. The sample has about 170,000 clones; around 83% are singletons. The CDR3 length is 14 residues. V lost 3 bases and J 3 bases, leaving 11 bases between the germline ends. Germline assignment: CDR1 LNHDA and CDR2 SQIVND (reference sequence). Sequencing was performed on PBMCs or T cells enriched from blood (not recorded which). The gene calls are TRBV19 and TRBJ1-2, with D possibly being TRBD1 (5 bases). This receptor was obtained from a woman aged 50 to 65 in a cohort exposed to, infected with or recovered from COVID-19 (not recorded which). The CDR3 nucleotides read TGTGCCAGTAGTATCGGGGGACTGGACTATGGCTACACCTTC. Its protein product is CASSIGGLDYGYTF. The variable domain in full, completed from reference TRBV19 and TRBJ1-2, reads DGGITQSPKYLFRKEGQNVTLSCEQNLNHDAMYWYRQDPGQGLRLIYYSQIVNDFQKGDIAEGYSVSREKKESFPLTVTSAQKNPTAFYLCASSIGGLDYGYTFGSGTRLTVV.